This is a list of T cell receptor beta chains from one sample in a study of T-cell memory formation after mild COVID-19. A single record per CDR3 protein comes from TCRdb applying MiXCR to the 5' RACE reads. The sample yields 400,000 to 500,000 distinct CDR3 sequences, 15% to 25% seen once. The sample consisted of PBMCs or a T cell subset sorted from them (not recorded which). All receptors derive from an adult woman who had mild COVID-19 (a few samples of this study predate the infection). Cell type and time point are not known. CDR3s include the opening cysteine and the closing phenylalanine or tryptophan. The order of the fields is D gene, V gene, J gene, clone size, CDR3 protein, CDR3 DNA. D genes are given only for firm matches. For some rows the clone size is stated as once, few or many, or as a class when expanded; others skip it.

d_call: .; v_call: TRBV10-3; j_call: TRBJ1-6; clone_size: .; cdr3_aa: CAIKPAELRSPLHF; cdr3_nt: TGTGCCATCAAACCGGCCGAGTTGAGGTCACCCCTCCACTTT
d_call: TRBD2; v_call: TRBV24-1; j_call: TRBJ2-2; clone_size: .; cdr3_aa: CATLATNTGELFF; cdr3_nt: TGTGCCACACTAGCGACGAACACCGGGGAGCTGTTTTTT
d_call: .; v_call: TRBV7-9; j_call: TRBJ1-2; clone_size: few; cdr3_aa: CASSTEYRTGNYGYTF; cdr3_nt: TGTGCCAGCAGCACGGAATACCGGACGGGGAACTATGGCTACACCTTC
d_call: .; v_call: TRBV20-1; j_call: TRBJ1-1; clone_size: many; cdr3_aa: CSARGIEERVEAFF; cdr3_nt: TGCAGTGCTAGAGGGATAGAAGAAAGGGTCGAAGCTTTCTTT
d_call: .; v_call: TRBV11-3; j_call: TRBJ2-7; clone_size: few; cdr3_aa: CASSSHDIEQYF; cdr3_nt: TGTGCCAGCAGCTCACACGACATCGAGCAGTACTTC
d_call: TRBD1; v_call: TRBV20-1; j_call: TRBJ1-1; clone_size: .; cdr3_aa: CSARASDRGNTEAFF; cdr3_nt: TGCAGTGCTAGAGCCTCAGACAGGGGGAACACTGAAGCTTTCTTT
d_call: TRBD1; v_call: TRBV15; j_call: TRBJ2-4; clone_size: .; cdr3_aa: CATSSEQGAKNIQYF; cdr3_nt: TGTGCCACCAGCAGTGAACAGGGGGCCAAAAACATTCAGTACTTC
d_call: .; v_call: TRBV7-9; j_call: TRBJ1-2; clone_size: .; cdr3_aa: CASSLFTAGVGYTF; cdr3_nt: TGTGCCAGCAGCTTATTCACCGCCGGGGTTGGCTACACCTTC
d_call: TRBD1; v_call: TRBV20-1; j_call: TRBJ1-5; clone_size: .; cdr3_aa: CSARTGGRSQPQHF; cdr3_nt: TGCAGTGCTCGGACAGGCGGCAGGAGTCAGCCCCAGCATTTT
d_call: .; v_call: TRBV4-2; j_call: TRBJ2-5; clone_size: .; cdr3_aa: CASSQDFGGRETQYF; cdr3_nt: TGTGCCAGCAGCCAAGATTTTGGTGGGAGAGAGACCCAGTACTTC